The 21 T cell receptor beta chains presented below share a single source sample, sequenced in a study of response to subunit inactivated influenza vaccine. From the RT-PCR reads, TCRdb called clonotypes with MiXCR, one entry per CDR3 protein. The sample includes a few hundred thousand distinct CDR3 sequences, 21% of them seen just once. The sequenced sample was PBMCs from blood, obtained 21 months after vaccination. Receptors were obtained from a man aged 50 to 69 who received an inactivated influenza vaccine.

In the case of this clonotype: This could be a read error, since a much larger clone is one nucleotide away. This sequence joins TRBV6-2 or TRBV6-3 and TRBJ1-5; D is unclear. CDR1 is MNHEY, CDR2 SVGEGT, per germline. This CDR3 is 12 amino acids long. Trimming removed 6 bases from V and 4 bases from J, with 7 bases in between. DNA for the CDR3: TGTGCCAGCAGCTTAGCGAATCAGCCCCAGCATTTT. Its translation is CASSLANQPQHF.

This clonotype was recorded a few times. This sequence joins TRBV21-1 and TRBJ1-5; the table's D call, TRBD1, has no DNA check behind it. TRBV21-1 is a known pseudogene. This CDR3 comprises 13 residues. CDR3 in amino acids: CASSPPTDQPQHF. The CDR3 nucleotides read TGTGCCAGCAGCCCCCCCACAGATCAGCCCCAGCATTTT.

This chain connects TRBV29-1 to TRBJ2-5, with 10 nucleotides matching TRBD2. Germline V gene sequence: CDR1 SQVTM, CDR2 ANQGSEA. The trim removed 4 bases at V and 5 bases at J, leaving 7 bases unmatched. CDR3 length equals 14 residues. The CDR3 nucleotides are TGCAGCGTTGGCGCTAGCGGGAGTTATGAGACCCAGTACTTC. Encoded protein: CSVGASGSYETQYF.

This clonotype turned up a few times. This sequence joins TRBV6-5 and TRBJ1-3; D remains ambiguous. The CDR3 consists of 13 residues. The V and J ends lost 4 bases and 7 bases respectively, with 11 bases between them. The germline CDR1 and CDR2 sequences are MNHEY and SVGAGI. As DNA, the CDR3 is TGTGCCAGCAGTTCCAACGTTGTGAACACCATATATTTT. Its translation is CASSSNVVNTIYF.

The chain uses TRBV7-2 and TRBJ1-2; D is uncertain. Germline assignment: CDR1 SGHTA and CDR2 FQGNSA. CDR3 length: 14 amino acids. Between the trimmed V and J ends, which lost 4 bases and 4 bases, there was a span of 13 bases. The CDR3 DNA follows: TGTGCCAGCAGCTACCCCGGGATGATCTATGGCTACACCTTC. Its protein product is CASSYPGMIYGYTF. The full variable domain, in which reference TRBV7-2 and TRBJ1-2 provide the parts outside the CDR3, is GAGVSQSPSNKVTEKGKDVELRCDPISGHTALYWYRQSLGQGLEFLIYFQGNSAPDKSGLPSDRFSAERTGGSVSTLTIQRTQQEDSAVYLCASSYPGMIYGYTFGSGTRLTVV.

The chain uses TRBV6-2 or TRBV6-3 and TRBJ2-7; D is ambiguous. The V gene's germline CDR1 is MNHEY and CDR2 SVGEGT. Deletions cut 7 bases from V and 4 bases from J, with 14 bases between. The CDR3 contains 13 residues. CDR3 protein: CASNKRNRYEQYF. The CDR3 DNA sequence: TGTGCCAGCAACAAAAGGAACCGATACGAGCAGTACTTC.

This clonotype has a handful of counts. The chain has TRBV7-2 and TRBJ2-3; 7 nucleotides match TRBD2. Trimming removed 5 bases from V and 0 bases from J; junction bases left unmatched: 8. The CDR3 extends over 16 amino acids. The germline CDR1 and CDR2 sequences are SGHTA and FQGNSA. CDR3 sequence: CASSGRTRPSTDTQYF. CDR3 sequence (DNA): TGTGCCAGCAGCGGTAGGACTAGGCCAAGCACAGATACGCAGTATTTT.

This clonotype was observed a few times. V gene TRBV10-3 combines with J gene TRBJ2-1; 7 bases match TRBD1. This CDR3 spans 14 amino acids. Germline CDR1 and CDR2: ENHRY and SYGVKD. Losses at the gene ends were 11 bases for V and 7 bases for J; bases not matched to a gene: 14. The CDR3, as DNA: TGTGCCTCGACAGGGACGGCTGGAGCAAATGAGCAGTTCTTC. Translating it yields CASTGTAGANEQFF.

The chain employs TRBV10-3 and TRBJ2-2; D is unresolved. Between the trimmed V and J ends, which lost 3 bases and 10 bases, there was a span of 9 bases. The CDR3 consists of 12 residues. Germline values: CDR1 ENHRY, CDR2 SYGVKD. This CDR3 is CAISDYGEELFF. The DNA of the CDR3 is TGTGCCATCAGTGACTACGGAGAGGAGCTGTTTTTT.

V gene TRBV3-1 combines with J gene TRBJ1-5; no reliable D call. The germline V and J ends were trimmed by 0 bases and 2 bases, with 14 bases remaining between them. This CDR3 comprises 17 residues. CDR1 is LGHDT, CDR2 YNNKEL, per germline (reference sequence). CDR3 DNA sequence: TGTGCCAGCAGCCAAGATGTGCCTGGGTGGGGCAATCAGCCCCAGCATTTT. It yields the protein CASSQDVPGWGNQPQHF.

This rearrangement joins TRBV4-1 to TRBJ1-2; D is undetermined. Germline loops: CDR1 MGHRA, CDR2 YSYEKL. The CDR3 loop spans 15 amino acids. V lost 4 bases to trimming and J lost 4 bases, with 16 bases between them. The CDR3 sequence is CASSPSSSLAYGYTF. CDR3 in DNA: TGCGCCAGCAGCCCGTCCAGTAGCCTTGCCTATGGCTACACCTTC.

This clonotype was seen repeatedly, ten times or more. This chain connects TRBV7-9 to TRBJ2-1, with TRBD2 identical over 8 bases. V was pared by 6 bases and J by 6 bases, with 7 bases of the junction left unmatched. CDR1 is SEHNR and CDR2 is FQNEAQ in the germline V gene (reference sequence). The CDR3 is made up of 14 amino acids. CDR3 coding DNA: TGTGCCAGCAGAGACTCCGGGACTAGCAATGAGCAGTTCTTC. Translated, it gives CASRDSGTSNEQFF.

This chain uses TRBV7-2 with TRBJ2-3; 8 nucleotides agree with TRBD1. Unmatched junction bases numbered 6, after V lost 3 bases and J lost 4 bases. From germline, CDR1 is SGHTA and CDR2 FQGNSA. The CDR3 contains 15 residues. The chain's CDR3 is CASSFSGGIADTQYF. Here the CDR3 DNA reads TGTGCCAGCAGCTTTTCAGGGGGCATAGCAGATACGCAGTATTTT.

This clonotype was recorded a few times. The rearrangement joins TRBV28 to TRBJ2-3, with 10 positions matching TRBD2. This CDR3 is built from 16 residues. J was trimmed by 3 bases and V by 7 bases; bases with no gene match: 10. The germline V gene has CDR1 MDHEN and CDR2 SYDVKM. For the CDR3, the DNA is TGTGCCAGCAAAAATTTAGCGGGAGGTGGGACAGATACGCAGTATTTT. Its protein product is CASKNLAGGGTDTQYF.

Points on this clonotype: A read error may account for a junction end that differs from germline. The chain uses TRBV6-1 and TRBJ2-2, with D hard to call. The CDR3 covers 16 residues. The germline V gene encodes CDR1 MNHNS and CDR2 SASEGT. The CDR3 DNA is TGTGCCAGCACCCAGACGCGTGGAGTGAACGCCGGGGAGCTGTTTTTT. It specifies CASTQTRGVNAGELFF.

The J gene is TRBJ1-5, the V gene TRBV30, with D maybe TRBD1 (5 bases). Trimming took off 0 bases at V and 0 bases at J, with 9 bases between the two ends. The CDR3 runs to 15 residues. The germline V gene encodes CDR1 GTSNPN and CDR2 SVGIG (reference sequence). The CDR3 DNA reads as TGTGCCTGGAGTGTAGGGACGACTAGCAATCAGCCCCAGCATTTT. Translation: CAWSVGTTSNQPQHF.

This chain joins TRBV9 and TRBJ1-2, with D perhaps TRBD1 (5 bases). V lost 3 bases, J lost 4 bases, and 13 bases lay in between. The CDR3 length is 14 residues. CDR1 is SGDLS, CDR2 YYNGEE, per germline. This CDR3 is CASSGSPGAYGYTF. In DNA form, the CDR3 reads TGTGCCAGCAGCGGGTCCCCTGGGGCCTATGGCTACACCTTC.

The genes are TRBV29-1 and TRBJ1-4, with D unresolved. Per germline, CDR1 SQVTM and CDR2 ANQGSEA. Trimming shortened V by 5 bases and J by 0 bases, and 1 base separated the two germline ends. The CDR3 is 11 residues long. Here the CDR3 reads CSVSTNEKLFF. CDR3 bases: TGCAGCGTTTCAACTAATGAAAAACTGTTTTTT.

This clonotype was observed at least ten times. V gene TRBV2 combines with J gene TRBJ2-7; D unresolved. CDR3 length: 14 residues. Trimming took 8 bases from V and 3 from J, leaving 17 bases between them. CDR1 and CDR2 (germline): SNHLY, FYNNEI. The CDR3 nucleotides read TGTGCCAGCGTGGGGTGGAATCGGGTCTACGAGCAGTACTTC. Amino acid sequence: CASVGWNRVYEQYF.

V is TRBV21-1 and J is TRBJ2-7; the table's D call TRBD2 went unverified against the DNA. TRBV21-1 is tagged as a pseudogene. The CDR3 is 15 amino acids. The CDR3 DNA is TGTGCCAGCAGCAATCCGCGGGAGAACATAGACGAGCAGTACTTC. The encoded protein is CASSNPRENIDEQYF.

This clonotype was detected ten times or more. The J gene is TRBJ1-5, the V gene TRBV20-1; D is unclear. The germline V and J ends were trimmed by 5 bases and 2 bases, with 10 bases remaining between them. CDR3 length: 13 residues. From germline, CDR1 is DFQATT and CDR2 SNEGSKA (reference sequence). CDR3 bases: TGCAGTGCTCACGGGGTCGGCAATCAGCCCCAGCATTTT. Amino acids: CSAHGVGNQPQHF.